Listed below are T cell receptor beta chains from one sample, sequenced in a study of T cell responses to AZD1222 COVID-19 vaccine. Method: immunoSEQ multiplex PCR; TCRdb's copy keeps in-frame clones and lacks some. Among about 160,000 clones listed, about 92% were seen once. This specimen was peripheral blood, taken 28 days after the second AZD1222 dose. These receptors all stem from an adult who received the AZD1222 COVID-19 vaccine. The CDR3 runs from the conserved cysteine through the conserved F or W. D genes are given only for firm matches. Clone size appears in some rows only: once, few, many, or a class for an expanded clone.

v_call	d_call	j_call	clone_size	cdr3_length	cdr3_aa	cdr3_nt
TRBV4-2	.	TRBJ2-2	once	16	CASSQDPGTLTGELFF	TGTGCCAGCAGCCAAGATCCCGGGACTCTCACCGGGGAGCTGTTTTTT
TRBV30	.	TRBJ2-2	.	13	CAWEVEGIGELFF	TGTGCCTGGGAGGTAGAGGGCATCGGGGAGCTGTTTTTT
TRBV4-1	.	TRBJ1-6	.	17	CASSQGVAGSYNSPLHF	TGCGCCAGCAGCCAAGGGGTCGCGGGCTCCTATAATTCACCCCTCCACTTT
TRBV18	TRBD1	TRBJ1-5	.	14	CASSPGRGDQPQHF	TGTGCCAGCTCACCAGGCAGGGGGGATCAGCCCCAGCATTTT
TRBV11-2	TRBD1	TRBJ2-7	.	15	CASSWTGQDTYEQYF	TGTGCCAGCAGCTGGACGGGACAGGACACCTACGAGCAGTACTTC
TRBV4-1	.	TRBJ1-1	.	17	CASSQENRVVLNTEAFF	TGCGCCAGCAGCCAAGAAAATCGGGTTGTCCTGAACACTGAAGCTTTCTTT
TRBV30	.	TRBJ1-6	.	13	CAANQGISSPLHF	TGTGCCGCGAACCAGGGCATAAGTTCACCCCTCCACTTT
TRBV3-1/TRBV3-2	.	TRBJ1-4	once	15	CASSQDLQGWTKLFF	TGTGCCAGCAGCCAAGACCTGCAAGGGTGGACAAAACTGTTTTTT
TRBV27	TRBD1	TRBJ1-5	.	14	CASSLEGGDQPQHF	TGTGCCAGCAGTTTGGAAGGGGGCGACCAGCCCCAGCATTTT
TRBV3-1/TRBV3-2	.	TRBJ1-1	.	15	CASSQAAAMNTEAFF	TGTGCCAGCAGCCAAGCGGCAGCCATGAACACTGAAGCTTTCTTT
TRBV18	.	TRBJ2-1	.	15	CASSQSQDAYNEQFF	TGTGCCAGCTCTCAGTCACAAGATGCCTACAATGAGCAGTTCTTC
TRBV6-6	.	TRBJ1-1	once	14	CASSSYKDFSEAFF	TGTGCCAGCAGTTCTTACAAAGACTTCTCTGAAGCTTTCTTT
TRBV9	.	TRBJ1-2	.	12	CASSGGPGGYTF	TGTGCCAGCAGCGGGGGTCCAGGCGGCTACACCTTC
TRBV7-9	TRBD1	TRBJ1-2	.	14	CASSLGQGRSGYTF	TGTGCCAGCAGCTTAGGACAGGGGAGGAGTGGCTACACCTTC
TRBV19	TRBD1	TRBJ1-1	.	14	CASSIEDRGTEAFF	TGTGCCAGTAGTATAGAGGACAGGGGCACTGAAGCTTTCTTT
TRBV2	TRBD1	TRBJ1-1	.	16	CASSDEGALMDTEAFF	TGTGCCAGCAGCGACGAGGGGGCCCTAATGGACACTGAAGCTTTCTTT
TRBV9	.	TRBJ1-5	.	14	CASSPGLEDQPQHF	TGTGCCAGCAGCCCGGGACTTGAGGATCAGCCCCAGCATTTT
TRBV9	.	TRBJ1-5	.	16	CASNALAGASNQPQHF	TGTGCCAGCAATGCCCTCGCCGGGGCTAGCAATCAGCCCCAGCATTTT
TRBV4-1	TRBD1	TRBJ2-2	.	22	CASSLKPPGQGDRWGEHRELFF	TGCGCCAGCAGCCTAAAGCCTCCGGGACAGGGGGATCGTTGGGGCGAACACCGGGAGCTGTTTTTT
TRBV15	.	TRBJ1-2	.	15	CATSSSGEGLEGYTF	TGTGCCACCAGCAGTAGTGGTGAGGGGCTTGAGGGCTACACCTTC
TRBV5-6	.	TRBJ1-3	.	16	CASSLGAGASGNTIYF	TGTGCCAGCAGCTTGGGGGCGGGAGCCTCTGGAAACACCATATATTTT
TRBV6-5	TRBD1	TRBJ1-1	.	13	CASSTGGYTEAFF	TGTGCCAGCAGTACAGGGGGTTACACTGAAGCTTTCTTT
TRBV7-9	.	TRBJ2-3	.	15	CASSLDAGGGVSQYF	TGTGCCAGCAGCTTAGATGCTGGGGGGGGCGTCTCGCAGTATTTT
TRBV18	.	TRBJ2-5	.	14	CASSPRGVLETQYF	TGTGCCAGCTCACCACGGGGGGTACTTGAGACCCAGTACTTC
TRBV15	.	TRBJ1-2	.	14	CATSRDASNYGYTF	TGTGCCACCAGCAGAGATGCTAGCAACTATGGCTACACCTTC
TRBV9	TRBD1	TRBJ1-6	.	15	CASSSRTGGGSPLHF	TGTGCCAGCAGCTCCAGGACAGGGGGCGGTTCACCCCTCCACTTT
TRBV19	.	TRBJ1-1	.	12	CASRTGNTEAFF	TGTGCCAGTAGGACAGGGAACACTGAAGCTTTCTTT
TRBV7-7	.	TRBJ2-3	.	17	CASSLGGVAGPTDTQYF	TGTGCTAGCAGCTTAGGGGGGGTAGCGGGCCCGACAGATACGCAGTATTTT
TRBV27	TRBD1	TRBJ1-2	.	14	CASSTDRGAYGYTF	TGTGCCAGCAGTACGGACAGGGGGGCCTATGGCTACACCTTC
TRBV6-5	TRBD1	TRBJ1-2	.	16	CASSYSRQGANYGYTF	TGTGCCAGCAGTTACTCGAGGCAGGGGGCTAACTATGGCTACACCTTC
TRBV25-1	.	TRBJ1-1	.	11	CASSVGTEAFF	TGTGCCAGCAGTGTTGGGACTGAAGCTTTCTTT
TRBV11-3	.	TRBJ2-4	.	14	CASSDGDRENIQYF	TGTGCCAGCAGCGATGGGGACCGAGAAAACATTCAGTACTTC
TRBV11-2	TRBD1	TRBJ1-2	.	17	CASSPRPRGQGDYGYTF	TGTGCCAGCAGCCCCAGACCCCGGGGACAGGGGGACTATGGCTACACCTTC
TRBV18	TRBD1	TRBJ1-6	.	15	CASSPPGTGVGALHF	TGTGCCAGCTCACCTCCCGGGACAGGAGTAGGAGCCCTCCACTTT
TRBV2	.	TRBJ2-7	.	13	CASSDRGVYEQYF	TGTGCCAGCAGTGACAGGGGGGTCTACGAGCAGTACTTC
TRBV5-8	TRBD1	TRBJ2-7	once	14	CASKPGQVTYEQYF	TGTGCCAGCAAACCGGGACAGGTAACCTACGAGCAGTACTTC
TRBV2	.	TRBJ2-1	.	14	CASRRVGTTDEQFF	TGTGCCAGCCGTCGGGTAGGAACTACCGATGAGCAGTTCTTC
TRBV12-3/TRBV12-4	TRBD1	TRBJ1-1	few	13	CASSRQGKTEAFF	TGTGCCAGCAGCAGACAGGGGAAGACTGAAGCTTTCTTT
TRBV5-1	TRBD1	TRBJ2-7	.	14	CASSLGTGGYEQYF	TGCGCCAGCAGCTTGGGGACAGGGGGATACGAGCAGTACTTC
TRBV19	.	TRBJ1-2	.	16	CASSTPEVPHNYGYTF	TGTGCCAGTAGTACCCCCGAAGTTCCCCATAACTATGGCTACACCTTC
TRBV12-3/TRBV12-4	.	TRBJ1-2	.	13	CASSLWTRYGYTF	TGTGCCAGCAGTTTATGGACACGGTATGGCTACACCTTC
TRBV12-3/TRBV12-4	.	TRBJ1-2	.	12	CASSRTLQVSSF	TGTGCCAGCAGCCGCACCCTACAGGTTTCGTCCTTC
TRBV6-1	.	TRBJ1-1	.	14	CASSEAPGEGGAFF	TGTGCCAGCAGTGAAGCGCCTGGGGAAGGGGGGGCTTTCTTT
TRBV24-1	TRBD1	TRBJ2-5	.	13	CATSDGTEETQYF	TGTGCCACCAGTGACGGGACAGAAGAGACCCAGTACTTC
TRBV5-8	.	TRBJ1-6	.	16	CASSFRQTSYNSPLHF	TGTGCCAGCAGCTTCCGTCAGACCTCCTATAATTCACCCCTCCACTTT
TRBV7-9	TRBD1	TRBJ1-1	.	15	CASSLGSTGRTEAFF	TGTGCCAGCAGCTTAGGGTCGACAGGGAGAACTGAAGCTTTCTTT
TRBV18	TRBD1	TRBJ1-3	.	18	CASSHRADRGLEGNTIYF	TGTGCCAGCTCACATCGTGCTGACAGGGGGCTGGAAGGAAACACCATATATTTT
TRBV12-3/TRBV12-4	.	TRBJ1-1	.	12	CASKGLSTEAFF	TGTGCCAGCAAAGGGTTGAGCACTGAAGCTTTCTTT
TRBV15	.	TRBJ1-2	.	12	CATSTGHYGYTF	TGTGCCACCAGCACAGGACACTATGGCTACACCTTC
TRBV7-9	.	TRBJ1-4	.	14	CASEAGLRGEKLFF	TGTGCCAGCGAGGCAGGGTTACGGGGGGAAAAACTGTTTTTT
TRBV2	TRBD2	TRBJ2-7	.	14	CASTREGISYEQYF	TGTGCCAGCACCCGGGAGGGGATCTCCTACGAGCAGTACTTC
TRBV7-9	.	TRBJ2-3	.	16	CASKTDGAGARDTQYF	TGTGCCAGCAAGACCGACGGGGCGGGGGCCAGGGATACGCAGTATTTT